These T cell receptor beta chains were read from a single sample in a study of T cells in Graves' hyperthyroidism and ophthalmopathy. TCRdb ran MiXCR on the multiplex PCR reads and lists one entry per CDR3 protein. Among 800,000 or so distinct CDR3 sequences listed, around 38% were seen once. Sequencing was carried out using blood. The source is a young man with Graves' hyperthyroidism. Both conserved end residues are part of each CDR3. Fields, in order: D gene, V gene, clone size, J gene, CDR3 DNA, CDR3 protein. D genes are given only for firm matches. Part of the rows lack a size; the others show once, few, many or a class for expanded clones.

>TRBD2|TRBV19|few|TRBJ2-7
TGTGCCAGTAGTATGGGGGGGACCCCGGGCTACGAGCAGTACTTC
CASSMGGTPGYEQYF
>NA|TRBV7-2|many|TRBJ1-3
TGTGCCAGCAGCTCCCTGTCACTTCGCGGAAACACCATATATTTT
CASSSLSLRGNTIYF
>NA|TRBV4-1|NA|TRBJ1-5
TGCGCCAGCAGCCAGGCGACAGGAGGACACCAGCCCCAGCATTTT
CASSQATGGHQPQHF
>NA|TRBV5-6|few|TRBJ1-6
TGTGCCAGCAGCCCCAGAGGAGAGATTCCTAATTCACCCCTCCACTTT
CASSPRGEIPNSPLHF
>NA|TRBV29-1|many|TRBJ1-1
TGCAGCGTTCTTGGGGACGTGAACACTGAAGCTTTCTTT
CSVLGDVNTEAFF
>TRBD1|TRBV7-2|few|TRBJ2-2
TGTGCCAGCAGCCTTCCGGGACAGGGGGCGACCGGGGAGCTGTTTTTT
CASSLPGQGATGELFF
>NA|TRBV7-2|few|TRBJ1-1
TGTGCCAGCAGCCCACTCCAATGGCAGACGAACACTGAAGCTTTCTTT
CASSPLQWQTNTEAFF
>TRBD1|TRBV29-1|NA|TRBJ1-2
TGCAGCGCCGCCGGGACAGGCTATGGCTACACCTTC
CSAAGTGYGYTF
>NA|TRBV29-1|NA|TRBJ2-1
TGCAGCGTTGATGAAGGGGGTTCGGATGAGCAGTTCTTC
CSVDEGGSDEQFF
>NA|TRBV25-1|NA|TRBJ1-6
TGTGCCGACGGGCAAGGTTCACCCCTCCACTTT
CADGQGSPLHF
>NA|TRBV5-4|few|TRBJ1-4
TGTGCCAGCAGCTTCACAGGGCAGAATGAAAAACTGTTTTTT
CASSFTGQNEKLFF
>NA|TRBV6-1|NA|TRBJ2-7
TGTGCCAGCACTGCCCGGGGAATCTCCTACGAGCAGTACTTC
CASTARGISYEQYF
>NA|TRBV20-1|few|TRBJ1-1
TGCAGTGCTAGCCCCGGGAAGGGTGAAGCTTTCTTT
CSASPGKGEAFF
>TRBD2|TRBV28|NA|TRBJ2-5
TGTGCCAGCAGAGGGCAGGCGGGAGGTAGCCAAGAGACCCAGTACTTC
CASRGQAGGSQETQYF
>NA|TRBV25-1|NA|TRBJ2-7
TGTGCCAGCAGTGACTCCGACGGACTTGCTTACGAGCAGTACTTC
CASSDSDGLAYEQYF
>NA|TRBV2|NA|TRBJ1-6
TGTGCCAGCAGTGAAGCGGGGACGGGTTTAGCCTCACCCCTCCACTTT
CASSEAGTGLASPLHF
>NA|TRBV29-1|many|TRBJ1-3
TGCAGCGTTGACCCCGTCGTTGGAAACACCATATATTTT
CSVDPVVGNTIYF
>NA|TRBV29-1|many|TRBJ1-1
TGCAGCGTTGAAGCAGGCCGGAACACTGAAGCTTTCTTT
CSVEAGRNTEAFF
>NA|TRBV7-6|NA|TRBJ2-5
TGTGCCAGCAGCTTAACAGACGGGGAGACCCAGTACTTC
CASSLTDGETQYF
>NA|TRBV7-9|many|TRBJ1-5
TGTGCCAGCAGCTTGGACAGCTATCAGCCCCAGCATTTT
CASSLDSYQPQHF
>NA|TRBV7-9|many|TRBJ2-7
TGTGCCAGCAGCGTCGACTACGAGCAGTACTTC
CASSVDYEQYF
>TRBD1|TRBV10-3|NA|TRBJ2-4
TGTGCCACCGGGACAGGGACTCACATTCAGTACTTC
CATGTGTHIQYF
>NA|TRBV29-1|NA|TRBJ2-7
TGCAGCCATATTTCCGGAGGTGCCGAGCAGTACTTC
CSHISGGAEQYF
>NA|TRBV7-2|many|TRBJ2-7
TGTGCCAGCAGCTTTCGGGAGAGCTACGAGCAGTACTTC
CASSFRESYEQYF
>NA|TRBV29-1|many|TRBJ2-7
TGCAGCGTGGAAGGACAGATAGATCACTCCTACGAGCAGTACTTC
CSVEGQIDHSYEQYF
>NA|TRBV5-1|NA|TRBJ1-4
TGCGCCAGCAGCTTGGGGACCGCCGGGAAACTGTTTTTT
CASSLGTAGKLFF
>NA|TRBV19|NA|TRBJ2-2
TGTGCCAGTACCCCCGGGAAGTATTCCACCGGGGAGCTGTTTTTT
CASTPGKYSTGELFF
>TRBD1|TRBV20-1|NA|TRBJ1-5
TGCAGTCATGACAGGGGGCTGGACGAGCATTTT
CSHDRGLDEHF
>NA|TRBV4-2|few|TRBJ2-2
TGTGCCACTGCAAGTACGAACACCGGGGAGCTGTTTTTT
CATASTNTGELFF
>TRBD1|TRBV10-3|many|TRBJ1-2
TGTGCCATCAGTGAGCGAGAGGGGGCAGGCTACACCTTC
CAISEREGAGYTF
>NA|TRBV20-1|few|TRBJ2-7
TGCAGTGCCGTACCGGGGGCGGGTGGGTACGAGCAGTACTTC
CSAVPGAGGYEQYF
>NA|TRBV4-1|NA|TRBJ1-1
TGTGCCAGCAGCCAAGATGAGAAGAACACTGAAGCTTTCTTT
CASSQDEKNTEAFF
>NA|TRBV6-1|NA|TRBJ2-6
TGTGCCAGCAGTCCCCGGAACTCTGGGGCCAACGTCCTGACTTTC
CASSPRNSGANVLTF
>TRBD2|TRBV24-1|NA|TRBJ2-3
TGTGCAATAGCGGGAGAAGCAGATACGCAGTATTTT
CAIAGEADTQYF
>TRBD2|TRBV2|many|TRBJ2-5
TGTGCCAGCAAGCGGCGGGAGTTAGAGACCCAGTACTTC
CASKRRELETQYF
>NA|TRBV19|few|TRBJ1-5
TGTGCCAGTAGGGGGACGGCGGGGAGGGGCAATCAGCCCCAGCATTTT
CASRGTAGRGNQPQHF
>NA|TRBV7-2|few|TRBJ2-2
TGTGCCAGCAGCTTTCTGGGGGTAGATACCGGGGAGCTGTTTTTT
CASSFLGVDTGELFF
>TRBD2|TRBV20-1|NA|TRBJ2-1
TGCAGTGCCAGCTGGGGGGAGGGCATATATGAGCAGTTCTTC
CSASWGEGIYEQFF
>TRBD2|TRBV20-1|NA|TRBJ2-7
TGCAGTGCTAGAGGTCGAGCGGGGGGCACCTACGAGCAGTACTTC
CSARGRAGGTYEQYF
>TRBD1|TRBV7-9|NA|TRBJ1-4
TGTGCCAGCAGCTTAATATACAGGGGGAGATCGGGAGAAAAACTGTTTTTT
CASSLIYRGRSGEKLFF
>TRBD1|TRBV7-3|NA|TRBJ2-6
TGTGCCAGCTCACCGAGGGGGCGCGCTGGGGCTGGGGCCAACGTCCTGACTTTC
CASSPRGRAGAGANVLTF
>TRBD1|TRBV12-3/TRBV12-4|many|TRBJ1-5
TGTGCCAGCAGTCGCGTCCAGGGGGTGGACCAGCCCCAGCATTTT
CASSRVQGVDQPQHF